This T cell receptor beta chain was sequenced during a study of T cell responses to AZD1222 COVID-19 vaccine. Overall study: It was second doses at about 4 or about 12 weeks that were pooled.

The data were produced by immunoSEQ multiplex PCR, yet TCRdb's version contains in-frame clones alone and is incomplete. The data contain about 120,000 clones, roughly nine tenths of them singletons. This CDR3 has 15 residues. Germline V CDR1 and CDR2: LNHDA, SQIVND (reference sequence). Trimming took off 4 bases at V and 4 bases at J, with 15 bases between the two ends. Points from the study as a whole: CD4 TCRs associated with vaccination spanned spike, dominating at 160-218 and 743-854. Mostly white British, mostly female donors; authors suggested clonal diversity may be underestimated. Only a handful of individuals given AZD1222 were seropositive at baseline.

A word on this clone: Antigen specificity is unknown.

The specimen comprised peripheral blood, sampled on day 0 of AZD1222 vaccination. This TCR was sampled from an adult in good health. The J gene is TRBJ2-3, the V gene TRBV19, with D perhaps TRBD1 (7 bases). This CDR3 is CASSSGTVWADTQYF. The CDR3 bases are TGTGCCAGTAGTAGCGGGACAGTTTGGGCAGATACGCAGTATTTT.